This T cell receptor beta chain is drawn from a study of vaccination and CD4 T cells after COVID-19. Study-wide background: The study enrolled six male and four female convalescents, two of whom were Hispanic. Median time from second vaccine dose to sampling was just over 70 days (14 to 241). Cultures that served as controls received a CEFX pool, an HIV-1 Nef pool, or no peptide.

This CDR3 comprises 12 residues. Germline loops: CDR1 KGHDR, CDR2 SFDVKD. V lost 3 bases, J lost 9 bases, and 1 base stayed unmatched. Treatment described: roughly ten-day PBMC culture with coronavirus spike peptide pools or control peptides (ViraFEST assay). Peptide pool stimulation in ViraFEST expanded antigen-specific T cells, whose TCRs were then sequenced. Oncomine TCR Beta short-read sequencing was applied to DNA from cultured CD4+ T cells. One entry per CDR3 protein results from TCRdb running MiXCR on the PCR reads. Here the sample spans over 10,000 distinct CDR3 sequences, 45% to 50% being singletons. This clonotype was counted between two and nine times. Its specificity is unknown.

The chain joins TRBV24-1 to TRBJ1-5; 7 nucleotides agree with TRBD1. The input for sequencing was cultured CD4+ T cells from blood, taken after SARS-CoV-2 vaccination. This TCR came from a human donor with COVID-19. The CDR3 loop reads CATSDNRGPQHF. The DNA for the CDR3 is TGTGCCACCAGTGATAACAGGGGGCCCCAGCATTTT.